This TCR beta chain was identified during a study of cytomegalovirus exposure and HLA in healthy donors. Findings and caveats of the study: Most TCR beta V segments were productive about 87% or about 30% of the time in an earlier analysis. The listing of roughly 160 TCR beta chains classed them as cytomegalovirus-associated. TCR beta V- and J-gene trimming was later associated with a missense DCLRE1C variant.

Researchers ran the PCR with 60 Vbeta and 13 Jbeta primers. Only in-frame clones appear in the TCRdb table, and some are missing; sequencing was by immunoSEQ multiplex PCR. The table has over 150,000 clones, about 69% seen once. A remark on this clone: What it recognizes is unknown.

Germline V gene data show CDR1 as SGHDN and CDR2 as FVKESK. The CDR3 runs 20 residues. V was pared by 0 bases and J by 3 bases, with 13 bases of the junction left unmatched. The sequence derives from a male donor in good health and CMV-seronegative. The sequenced sample was PBMCs. V usage is TRBV14 and J usage is TRBJ2-1; 11 bases are a match to TRBD2. This CDR3 reads CASSQEGLAEYFTFYNEQFF. CDR3 DNA: TGTGCCAGCAGCCAAGAGGGACTAGCGGAGTACTTCACCTTCTACAATGAGCAGTTCTTC.